A single sample gave rise to the 14 T cell receptor beta chains below, sequenced in a study of control samples from healthy donors and cancer patients. Sequencing was performed with immunoSEQ multiplex PCR; in TCRdb, only in-frame clones are kept and a portion is missing. The table lists 40,000 to 55,000 clones, approximately 90% of them singletons. The source material was PBMCs. These receptors came from a woman aged 40 to 50 with head and neck cancer.

The V call is TRBV12-3 or TRBV12-4, the J call TRBJ1-2; D remains ambiguous. The CDR3 spans 13 residues. The V end was cut by 7 bases, the J end by 6 bases, with 15 bases between. CDR3: CASNMGVGHGYTF. The CDR3 DNA reads as TGTGCCAGCAATATGGGAGTTGGGCATGGCTACACCTTC.

This chain connects TRBV4-1 to TRBJ2-3, with a tentative D call TRBD1 (6 bases). Trimming took off 4 bases at V and 0 bases at J, with 8 bases between the two ends. Germline V gene lookup returns CDR1 MGHRA and CDR2 YSYEKL. The CDR3 is 14 residues long. This CDR3 reads CASSRTDSTDTQYF. Here the CDR3 DNA reads TGCGCCAGCAGCCGGACAGATAGCACAGATACGCAGTATTTT.

Only one count was recorded for this clone. The chain employs TRBV30 and TRBJ2-3, with D possibly matching TRBD2 (5 bases). Germline V gene lookup returns CDR1 GTSNPN and CDR2 SVGIG (reference sequence). The V and J ends lost 2 bases and 0 bases respectively, with 18 bases between them. The CDR3 sequence is 17 residues long. The DNA of the CDR3 is TGTGCCTGGAGTTCGCGGGTGACTAAGAGTAGCACAGATACGCAGTATTTT. Its protein is CAWSSRVTKSSTDTQYF.

The V and J genes are TRBV6-5 and TRBJ2-1; 9 bases map to TRBD1. The germline V gene encodes CDR1 MNHEY and CDR2 SVGAGI. The CDR3 runs to 14 residues. The J segment lost 7 bases and the V segment lost 5 bases, leaving 6 bases of the junction unmatched. The CDR3 loop reads CASSRQGVGNEQFF. CDR3 coding DNA: TGTGCCAGCAGTAGACAGGGGGTTGGAAATGAGCAGTTCTTC.

The chain has TRBV5-1 and TRBJ2-7; no reliable D call. The CDR3 covers 12 residues. Looked up from germline, CDR1 is SGHRS and CDR2 is YFSETQ. Trimming stripped 4 bases from V and 5 bases from J, with 10 bases between. CDR3 loop: CASSLGTHEQYF. The CDR3 DNA sequence: TGCGCCAGCAGCCTAGGTACCCACGAGCAGTACTTC.

The chain couples TRBV5-1 to TRBJ2-1; D perhaps matches TRBD2 (7 bases). Germline-derived CDR1 and CDR2 are SGHRS and YFSETQ. There are 15 residues in the CDR3. V lost 7 bases, J lost 3 bases, and 17 bases lay in between. CDR3 region: CASRGAGLGYNEQFF. The CDR3 nucleotides read TGCGCCAGCCGGGGGGCGGGGTTGGGCTACAATGAGCAGTTCTTC.

The chain links TRBV3-1 (or the pseudogene TRBV3-2) to TRBJ2-3; perhaps TRBD1 as D (5 bases). Germline V CDR1 and CDR2: LGHDT, YNNKEL (reference sequence). Trimming cost V 4 bases and J 0 bases, with 11 bases left between them. There are 15 residues in the CDR3. The CDR3 spells CASSLLWGSTDTQYF. The CDR3 nucleotides are TGTGCCAGCAGCCTTCTCTGGGGCAGCACAGATACGCAGTATTTT.

The J gene is TRBJ1-6, the V gene TRBV6-6; no reliable D call. V lost 5 bases and J lost 0, with 14 bases in between. Germline CDR1 and CDR2: MNHNY and SVGAGI (reference sequence). The CDR3 has 17 residues. DNA of the CDR3: TGTGCCAGCAGTCCCAAGGAAGGGAGCTCCTATAATTCACCCCTCCACTTT. It translates to CASSPKEGSSYNSPLHF.

This chain links TRBV9 with TRBJ1-5; 9 bases are shared with TRBD1. With 4 bases clipped from V and 6 bases from J, the junction kept 8 bases outside the gene matches. The CDR3 consists of 15 residues. Germline CDR1 reads SGDLS; CDR2 reads YYNGEE. The CDR3 is CASSRGTGPAQPQHF. For the CDR3, the DNA is TGTGCCAGCAGCCGCGGGACAGGGCCAGCTCAGCCCCAGCATTTT.

This chain joins TRBV7-3 and TRBJ2-1; TRBD2 might be the D (6 bases). The CDR3 runs 14 residues. CDR1 SGHTA and CDR2 FQGTGA come from the germline V gene. Trimming pared 5 bases from V and 6 bases from J, leaving 14 bases between. CDR3 DNA: TGTGCCAGCAGCCCCGCGGGGAGCGGCAATGAGCAGTTCTTC. Its translation: CASSPAGSGNEQFF.

The V call is TRBV5-6, the J call TRBJ2-2; 14 bases fit TRBD2. The CDR3 runs 15 residues. V gave up 3 bases and J gave up 6 bases; unmatched junction bases: 1. Germline V lookup: CDR1 SGHDT, CDR2 YYEEEE. CDR3 in DNA: TGTGCCAGCAGCTGGGGACTAGCGGGAGCCGGGGAGCTGTTTTTT. Translated, it gives CASSWGLAGAGELFF.

This sequence joins TRBV7-2 and TRBJ2-3, with TRBD2 matching over 10 bases. V lost 5 bases to trimming and J lost 6 bases; unmatched junction nucleotides: 8. CDR3 length equals 15 residues. Germline V lookup: CDR1 SGHTA, CDR2 FQGNSA. CDR3 DNA: TGTGCCAGCAGCCCTAGCGGGGGAGTTCGGGATACGCAGTATTTT. Its protein is CASSPSGGVRDTQYF.

This chain uses TRBV4-1 with TRBJ2-2; either TRBD1 or TRBD2 may fit D (5 bases each). The CDR3 is 17 residues long. Per the germline V gene, CDR1 is MGHRA and CDR2 is YSYEKL. The V end lost 0 bases, the J end lost 5 bases, and 16 bases lay between the germline ends. The CDR3 nucleotides read TGCGCCAGCAGCCAAGAGGAGCGAGGGACGGAGACCGGGGAGCTGTTTTTT. It translates to CASSQEERGTETGELFF.

V gene TRBV7-9 combines with J gene TRBJ2-7; D is uncertain. Germline CDR1 reads SEHNR; CDR2 reads FQNEAQ (reference sequence). CDR3 size: 15 residues. V was shortened by 4 bases and J by 0 bases, with 13 bases between the two germline ends. The CDR3 spells CASSSIPDSSYEQYF. DNA for the CDR3: TGTGCCAGCAGCTCCATCCCCGACTCCTCCTACGAGCAGTACTTC.